This T cell receptor (beta chain) was retrieved from a study of metastatic and nonmetastatic thyroid tumors. Study-level information: Malignant thyroid and benign thyroid patients provided blood and tumor or nodule tissue whose repertoires were compared.

Each patient went into thyroid surgery without having received any treatment. A word on this clone: Antigen unknown.

Original analysis: The distant-metastasis classifier for papillary thyroid cancer was built from CDR3 differences across clinicopathological groups. TCRdb re-called the PCR reads through MiXCR. The V and J calls and clone size are TCRdb's, not the authors'. The sample contains roughly 35,000 clones, approximately 40% of which appear only once. Study conclusions and caveats: TCR beta diversity was reportedly significantly higher in malignant thyroid tumors than benign nodules, in blood and tumor.

V gave up 6 bases and J gave up 7 bases; unmatched junction bases: 11. Germline assignment: CDR1 LNHDA and CDR2 SQIVND (reference sequence). The CDR3 is made up of 14 amino acids. The receptor was isolated from a female donor with papillary thyroid cancer or a benign thyroid nodule (not recorded which). Some clones in this sample may be carry-over from other donors' samples. Sequenced material: tumor tissue. The gene calls are TRBV19 and TRBJ1-1; TRBD1 matches at 7 bases. This CDR3 reads CASSQTPWTGEAFF. CDR3 nucleotide sequence: TGTGCCAGTAGCCAAACACCCTGGACAGGTGAAGCTTTCTTT. The variable domain in full, completed from reference TRBV19 and TRBJ1-1, reads DGGITQSPKYLFRKEGQNVTLSCEQNLNHDAMYWYRQDPGQGLRLIYYSQIVNDFQKGDIAEGYSVSREKKESFPLTVTSAQKNPTAFYLCASSQTPWTGEAFFGQGTRLTVV.